This passage covers 5 T cell receptor beta chains from one sample sequenced in a study of control samples from healthy donors and cancer patients. Clones were sequenced by immunoSEQ multiplex PCR, and TCRdb holds only the in-frame ones, with some missing. The sample holds 100,000 to 150,000 clones; about 87% are singletons and the top ten take over 10%. Material for sequencing was blood. Receptor source: a man between 25 and 39 years old in good health.

The chain combines TRBV10-3 with TRBJ1-2; a weak D match, TRBD1 (6 bases). Germline V lookup: CDR1 ENHRY, CDR2 SYGVKD. The CDR3 sequence is 15 residues long. The ends were cut back, 6 bases at V and 6 bases at J, with 20 bases in the middle. CDR3 in amino acids: CAIRSGDQGLDGYTF. CDR3 sequence (DNA): TGTGCCATCAGGTCGGGGGACCAGGGGTTGGATGGCTACACCTTC.

The gene calls are TRBV2 and TRBJ1-3, with a possible D match to TRBD1 (5 bases). V lost 4 bases and J 2 bases, leaving 9 bases between the germline ends. This CDR3 contains 14 residues. Germline CDR1 reads SNHLY; CDR2 reads FYNNEI. The DNA of the CDR3 is TGTGCCAGCAGTGGGGACGCCACTGGAAACACCATATATTTT. Encoded protein: CASSGDATGNTIYF.

The chain links TRBV28 to TRBJ2-6; 8 nucleotides match TRBD1. The V and J ends lost 6 bases and 4 bases, in that order; junction bases with no gene match: 8. Germline V gives CDR1 MDHEN, CDR2 SYDVKM. This CDR3 contains 16 residues. CDR3 residues: CASRAPGGYGANVLTF. As DNA, the CDR3 is TGTGCCAGCAGAGCTCCAGGGGGCTACGGGGCCAACGTCCTGACTTTC.

This clone was seen ten or more times. The V and J genes are TRBV11-2 and TRBJ2-5, with TRBD1 identical over 9 bases. Germline values: CDR1 SGHAT, CDR2 FQNNGV. The CDR3 is 15 amino acids. V was clipped by 5 bases and J by 5 bases; unmatched bases: 9. The CDR3 DNA sequence: TGTGCCAGCAGCCTTAGACAGGGGGTCTGGGAGACCCAGTACTTC. Its translation: CASSLRQGVWETQYF.

The chain recombines TRBV27 with TRBJ1-5, with 10 bases that match TRBD1. The CDR3 runs to 17 residues. The V and J ends lost 2 bases and 3 bases, in that order; junction bases with no gene match: 7. The germline V gene encodes CDR1 MNHEY and CDR2 SMNVEV (reference sequence). Written as DNA, the CDR3 is TGTGCCAGCAGTTTACGCGGGACAGGGGCGATCAATCAGCCCCAGCATTTT. It translates to CASSLRGTGAINQPQHF.